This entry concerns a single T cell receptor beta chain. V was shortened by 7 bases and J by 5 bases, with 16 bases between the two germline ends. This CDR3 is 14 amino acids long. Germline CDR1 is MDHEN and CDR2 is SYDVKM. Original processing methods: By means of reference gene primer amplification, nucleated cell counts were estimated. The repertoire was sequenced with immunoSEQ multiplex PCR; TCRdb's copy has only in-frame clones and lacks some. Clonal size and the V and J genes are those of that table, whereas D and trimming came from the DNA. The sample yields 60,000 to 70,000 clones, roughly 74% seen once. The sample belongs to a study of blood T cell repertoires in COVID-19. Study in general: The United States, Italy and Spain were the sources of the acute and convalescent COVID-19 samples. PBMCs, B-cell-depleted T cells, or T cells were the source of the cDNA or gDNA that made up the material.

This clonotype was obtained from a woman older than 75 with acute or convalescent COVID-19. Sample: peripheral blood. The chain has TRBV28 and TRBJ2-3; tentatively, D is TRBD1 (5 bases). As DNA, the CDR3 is TGTGCCAGCAACACAGGCCAGGAAGGAGATACGCAGTATTTT. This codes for CASNTGQEGDTQYF.